A selection of T cell receptor beta chains follows, all from one sample in a study of PD-L1 blockade in urothelial cancer. Assay used: immunoSEQ multiplex PCR; TCRdb lists only in-frame clones, some missing. Of some 67,000 clones in the sample, roughly 89% were seen once. The input for sequencing was PBMCs, taken around atezolizumab (anti-PD-L1) treatment. The source of these receptors is a man in his fifties or sixties with urothelial cancer. Each CDR3 is given with its conserved first and last residue. D genes are given only for firm matches. Some rows have no size entry. The others give once, few or many, or a class for an expanded clone.

abundance | d_gene | j_gene | v_gene | CDR3aa | CDR3nt
- | - | TRBJ2-2 | TRBV9 | CASSVDQGRTGELFF | TGTGCCAGCAGCGTAGATCAGGGGCGCACCGGGGAGCTGTTTTTT
once | - | TRBJ2-5 | TRBV5-1 | CASSLQGPQETQYF | TGCGCCAGCAGCTTGCAGGGGCCCCAAGAGACCCAGTACTTC
- | TRBD1 | TRBJ1-2 | TRBV5-1 | CASSGEGTGGYTF | TGCGCCAGCTCCGGGGAGGGGACAGGCGGCTACACCTTC
- | - | TRBJ1-1 | TRBV6-6 | CASSYGGGITEAFF | TGTGCCAGCAGTTACGGCGGGGGGATCACTGAAGCTTTCTTT
once | - | TRBJ2-7 | TRBV18 | CASSPGSYYEQYF | TGTGCCAGCTCACCCGGTTCCTACTACGAGCAGTACTTC
- | TRBD2 | TRBJ2-3 | TRBV2 | CASSGRGGQADTQYF | TGTGCCAGCAGTGGCCGGGGGGGCCAGGCAGATACGCAGTATTTT
- | - | TRBJ1-1 | TRBV5-1 | CASSLYGLRMNTEAFF | TGCGCCAGCAGCTTGTATGGACTCCGCATGAACACTGAAGCTTTCTTT
- | - | TRBJ2-2 | TRBV2 | CASGGGRANTGELFF | TGTGCCAGCGGGGGGGGGCGGGCGAACACCGGGGAGCTGTTTTTT
- | - | TRBJ2-7 | TRBV11-2 | CASSLGAEYEQYF | TGTGCCAGCAGCTTAGGAGCTGAGTACGAGCAGTACTTC
few | - | TRBJ1-2 | TRBV5-1 | CASSLLRSGYGYTF | TGCGCCAGCAGCTTGCTGCGGTCGGGCTATGGCTACACCTTC
- | TRBD1 | TRBJ2-5 | TRBV28 | CASLGQGVETQYF | TGTGCCAGCCTGGGACAGGGCGTAGAGACCCAGTACTTC
- | - | TRBJ1-3 | TRBV7-2 | CASSRDGSSGNTIYF | TGTGCCAGCAGCCGGGACGGGAGCTCTGGAAACACCATATATTTT
- | - | TRBJ2-5 | TRBV4-1 | CASSQSGTTGKTQYF | TGCGCCAGCAGCCAATCGGGAACAACGGGGAAGACCCAGTACTTC
- | - | TRBJ1-1 | TRBV5-1 | CASSWDGSQTEAFF | TGCGCCAGCAGCTGGGACGGGAGTCAAACTGAAGCTTTCTTT